This T cell receptor (beta chain) emerged from a study of graft-versus-host responses after intestinal transplantation. Profiling relied on immunoSEQ multiplex PCR, and the TCRdb table lists in-frame clones only, not all of them. The sample consists of about 7,400 clones, roughly 69% of them appearing once. Intraepithelial and lamina propria lymphocytes were isolated from graft specimens. The V gene end was trimmed by 4 bases and the J gene end by 1 base; junction bases not matched to a gene: 2. In germline, CDR1 is SGHAT, CDR2 FQDESV (reference sequence). The CDR3 extends over 15 amino acids. Sequencing used ileum tissue, obtained about 240 days after intestinal transplantation. This chain uses TRBV11-1 with TRBJ2-5; 11 nucleotides align to TRBD1. The source of this sequence is a human patient who received an intestinal transplant, so some T cells may come from the graft donor. Here the CDR3 reads CASSSGQGVQETQYF. For the CDR3, the DNA is TGTGCCAGCAGCTCGGGACAGGGGGTCCAAGAGACCCAGTACTTC.